These 27 T cell receptor beta chains share one sample of origin, sequenced in a study of T cell changes during pregnancy in multiple sclerosis. The repertoire was sequenced with immunoSEQ multiplex PCR; TCRdb's copy has only in-frame clones and lacks some. The profile shows some 10,000 clones, about 80% of them singletons. Sequenced here: CD8+ T cells from peripheral blood mononuclear cells, sampled after pregnancy. These receptors all come from a female donor in good health, enrolled as a control in a pregnancy study.

This clone was recorded only once. The chain joins TRBV30 to TRBJ2-7, with 8 nucleotides matching TRBD2. Trimming took 6 bases from V and 2 from J; bases not matched to a gene: 9. The germline gives CDR1 GTSNPN, CDR2 SVGIG (reference sequence). This CDR3 has 14 residues. The CDR3 loop reads CACTREGITYEQYF. The CDR3 coding sequence is TGTGCCTGCACCCGGGAGGGGATAACCTACGAGCAGTACTTC.

The rearrangement links TRBV9 to TRBJ2-1, with D hard to call. Trimming cost V 7 bases and J 8 bases, with 7 bases left between them. The CDR3 covers 10 residues. Germline CDR1 and CDR2: SGDLS and YYNGEE. CDR3 sequence (DNA): TGTGCCAGCGGTTCGGATGAGCAGTTCTTC. The encoded protein is CASGSDEQFF.

This clone is medium-sized in the sample. The sample has other DNA sequences that encode this CDR3 too. The genes are TRBV15 and TRBJ2-3; the match to TRBD2 covers 8 bases. CDR1 LNHNV and CDR2 YYDKDF come from the germline V gene (reference sequence). CDR3 size: 15 residues. The trim removed 0 bases at V and 3 bases at J, leaving 2 bases unmatched. CDR3 coding DNA: TGTGCCACCAGCAGAGAGGCGGGAGGTACAGATACGCAGTATTTT. Protein product: CATSREAGGTDTQYF.

The J gene is TRBJ2-1, the V gene TRBV27, with D unclear. The CDR3 runs to 14 residues. The ends were cut back, 4 bases at V and 9 bases at J, with 16 bases in the middle. From germline, CDR1 is MNHEY and CDR2 SMNVEV (reference sequence). The CDR3 region has the DNA TGTGCCAGCAGTTCTTATAGGTCCAGCGTTGAGCAGTTCTTC. Translation gives CASSSYRSSVEQFF.

The V and J genes are TRBV14 and TRBJ2-1, with TRBD2 identical over 8 bases. CDR3 length: 16 amino acids. V was pared by 1 base and J by 6 bases, with 8 bases of the junction left unmatched. The V gene's germline CDR1 is SGHDN and CDR2 FVKESK. Written as DNA, the CDR3 is TGTGCCAGCAGCCAAGGGGCCGGGAGGGAGGGCAATGAGCAGTTCTTC. Encoded protein: CASSQGAGREGNEQFF.

The J gene is TRBJ2-7, the V gene TRBV30; D perhaps matches TRBD1 (5 bases). CDR3 size: 14 residues. Germline values: CDR1 GTSNPN, CDR2 SVGIG (reference sequence). V lost 3 bases and J 0 bases, leaving 12 bases between the germline ends. Here the CDR3 reads CAWRGPDHSYEQYF. The CDR3 DNA follows: TGTGCCTGGAGGGGGCCCGACCACTCCTACGAGCAGTACTTC.

This chain links TRBV14 with TRBJ2-7, with TRBD2 matching 7 bases. V shed 5 bases, J shed 4 bases, and the junction held 8 bases outside the gene matches. CDR1 is SGHDN, CDR2 FVKESK, per germline. The CDR3 loop spans 14 amino acids. The CDR3 sequence is CASSIQSGKYEQYF. The CDR3 DNA follows: TGTGCCAGCAGCATACAAAGCGGGAAATACGAGCAGTACTTC.

The chain has TRBV11-1 and TRBJ1-2, with TRBD1 identical over 8 bases. In germline, CDR1 is SGHAT, CDR2 FQDESV (reference sequence). CDR3 size: 13 residues. The ends lost 5 bases at V and 3 bases at J; junction bases unmatched: 2. The CDR3 coding sequence is TGTGCCAGCAGCAAGGACAGGGACTATGGCTACACCTTC. Its translation is CASSKDRDYGYTF.

This clone appeared once. The chain links TRBV5-1 to TRBJ2-7; 11 nucleotides agree with TRBD2. Trimming took 4 bases from V and 1 from J; bases not matched to a gene: 7. CDR3 length equals 16 residues. Germline V CDR1 and CDR2: SGHRS, YFSETQ. CDR3 loop: CASSVPGLAESYEQYF. CDR3 bases: TGCGCCAGCAGCGTACCGGGACTAGCGGAATCCTACGAGCAGTACTTC. The whole variable domain, filled in from reference TRBV5-1 and TRBJ2-7, reads KAGVTQTPRYLIKTRGQQVTLSCSPISGHRSVSWYQQTPGQGLQFLFEYFSETQRNKGNFPGRFSGRQFSNSRSEMNVSTLELGDSALYLCASSVPGLAESYEQYFGPGTRLTVT.

This sequence joins TRBV9 and TRBJ2-1, with D maybe TRBD2 (7 bases). This CDR3 is built from 16 residues. V gave up 3 bases and J gave up 4 bases, with 17 bases separating them. Looked up from germline, CDR1 is SGDLS and CDR2 is YYNGEE. Here the CDR3 DNA reads TGTGCCAGCAGCGCCGGGGAGGGGGGAAGTTACAATGAGCAGTTCTTC. Amino acids: CASSAGEGGSYNEQFF.

The rearrangement links TRBV5-5 to TRBJ1-5; D might be TRBD1 (5 bases). CDR3 length: 15 residues. V shed 2 bases and J shed 0 bases, with 9 bases lying between them. Germline lookup yields CDR1 SGHKS and CDR2 YYEKEE (reference sequence). The CDR3 bases are TGTGCCAGCAGCTTTGGGGCTAATAGCAATCAGCCCCAGCATTTT. Translation gives CASSFGANSNQPQHF.

The J gene is TRBJ2-6, the V gene TRBV4-2, with D possibly TRBD2 on 5 matching bases. V was cut by 4 bases and J by 1 base, with 17 bases left in between. The CDR3 is 18 amino acids. Germline CDR1 is LGHNA and CDR2 is YNFKEQ. The DNA for the CDR3 is TGTGCCAGCAGCCCGATCGGGGAGAGCTCGTCTGGGGCCAACGTCCTGACTTTC. It codes for CASSPIGESSSGANVLTF.

This chain links TRBV6-1 with TRBJ2-7; TRBD2 matches 7 bases. V lost 0 bases and J lost 4; bases outside the gene matches: 6. CDR1 and CDR2 from the germline V gene are MNHNS and SASEGT. The CDR3 extends over 15 amino acids. CDR3 sequence reads: CASSEATGGGYEQYF. In DNA, the CDR3 is TGTGCCAGCAGTGAAGCGACGGGCGGGGGATACGAGCAGTACTTC.

The gene calls are TRBV19 and TRBJ2-1, with 9 bases aligning to TRBD2. J gave up 9 bases and V 5 bases, and 5 bases lay outside the gene matches. Germline V gives CDR1 LNHDA, CDR2 SQIVND (reference sequence). The CDR3 runs to 13 residues. The CDR3 DNA reads TGTGCCAGTAGTTCACGTAGCGGGAGTGAGCAGTTCTTC. It translates to CASSSRSGSEQFF. Based on the CDR3 plus reference TRBV19 and TRBJ2-1, the full variable domain is DGGITQSPKYLFRKEGQNVTLSCEQNLNHDAMYWYRQDPGQGLRLIYYSQIVNDFQKGDIAEGYSVSREKKESFPLTVTSAQKNPTAFYLCASSSRSGSEQFFGPGTRLTVL.

The J gene is TRBJ2-7, the V gene TRBV6-5, with TRBD2 matching 7 bases. The length of the CDR3 is 15 residues. With 4 bases clipped from V and 3 bases from J, the junction kept 9 bases outside the gene matches. Germline CDR1 reads MNHEY; CDR2 reads SVGAGI. The CDR3 loop is CASSSVAGYFYEQYF. CDR3 DNA: TGTGCCAGCAGTTCCGTAGCGGGCTACTTCTACGAGCAGTACTTC.

V usage is TRBV27 and J usage is TRBJ1-6; a weak D match, TRBD1 (5 bases). The CDR3 consists of 16 residues. Between the trimmed V and J ends, which lost 5 bases and 0 bases, there was a span of 11 bases. Germline CDR1 is MNHEY and CDR2 is SMNVEV (reference sequence). The CDR3 protein is CASSPQGTSYNSPLHF. In DNA, the CDR3 is TGTGCCAGCAGTCCCCAGGGAACCTCCTATAATTCACCCCTCCACTTT.

The J gene is TRBJ1-2, the V gene TRBV15; a possible D gene is TRBD1 (5 bases). The length of the CDR3 is 14 residues. Germline V gene data show CDR1 as LNHNV and CDR2 as YYDKDF (reference sequence). The V and J ends lost 2 bases and 4 bases respectively, with 11 bases between them. CDR3 bases: TGTGCCACCAGCAGAAATCGACAGAGCTATGGCTACACCTTC. It codes for CATSRNRQSYGYTF.

The rearrangement joins TRBV7-9 to TRBJ1-6, with 7 bases that match TRBD1. Per the germline V gene, CDR1 is SEHNR and CDR2 is FQNEAQ (reference sequence). The CDR3 has 12 residues. V gave up 6 bases and J gave up 11 bases; unmatched junction bases: 4. This CDR3 is CASRAGTAPLHF. In DNA form, the CDR3 reads TGTGCCAGCAGAGCCGGGACAGCACCCCTCCACTTT. The variable domain in full, completed from reference TRBV7-9 and TRBJ1-6, reads DTGVSQNPRHKITKRGQNVTFRCDPISEHNRLYWYRQTLGQGPEFLTYFQNEAQLEKSRLLSDRFSAERPKGSFSTLEIQRTEQGDSAMYLCASRAGTAPLHFGNGTRLTVT.

This clone was found many times. The chain employs TRBV6-1 and TRBJ2-1, with a tentative D call TRBD1 (6 bases). Germline V gene data show CDR1 as MNHNS and CDR2 as SASEGT. V lost 1 base and J lost 3, with 7 bases in between. The CDR3 is 14 amino acids. The CDR3 sequence is CASSEGQDYNEQFF. The CDR3 region has the DNA TGTGCCAGCAGTGAAGGACAGGACTACAATGAGCAGTTCTTC.

This chain connects TRBV7-9 to TRBJ2-5; no reliable D call. The CDR3 covers 16 residues. Trimming shortened V by 1 base and J by 3 bases, and 15 bases separated the two germline ends. CDR1 is SEHNR, CDR2 FQNEAQ, per germline (reference sequence). CDR3 sequence reads: CASSLDLGRPKETQYF. The CDR3 region has the DNA TGTGCCAGCAGCTTAGACCTGGGCCGCCCAAAAGAGACCCAGTACTTC.

V usage is TRBV18 and J usage is TRBJ2-3; D gene ambiguous. Germline CDR1 reads KGHSH; CDR2 reads LQKENI. V was pared by 5 bases and J by 6 bases, with 18 bases between. The CDR3 contains 15 residues. The CDR3 DNA reads TGTGCCAGCTCAAATCTGACAACGTCTTCGGATACGCAGTATTTT. It encodes CASSNLTTSSDTQYF.

The J gene is TRBJ2-1, the V gene TRBV10-3, with D maybe TRBD2 (7 bases). CDR3 size: 13 residues. The germline V gene has CDR1 ENHRY and CDR2 SYGVKD. The CDR3 region is CATGGGARGEQFF. DNA for the CDR3: TGTGCAACCGGTGGGGGGGCCAGGGGTGAGCAGTTCTTC.

In its sample, this clone was seen once. The chain is built from TRBV27 and TRBJ2-7; perhaps TRBD2 as D (6 bases). V was pared by 6 bases and J by 3 bases, with 12 bases between. CDR1 MNHEY and CDR2 SMNVEV come from the germline V gene (reference sequence). This CDR3 spans 13 amino acids. The CDR3 spells CASSGGIGYEQYF. The CDR3 region has the DNA TGTGCCAGCAGCGGCGGGATAGGCTACGAGCAGTACTTC.

This chain connects TRBV7-9 to TRBJ2-7, with 8 bases matching TRBD1. With 11 bases clipped from V and 4 bases from J, the junction kept 10 bases outside the gene matches. The CDR3 totals 13 residues. Looked up from germline, CDR1 is SEHNR and CDR2 is FQNEAQ (reference sequence). CDR3 residues: CALKGQGQYEQYF. Written as DNA, the CDR3 is TGTGCCCTGAAAGGACAGGGTCAGTACGAGCAGTACTTC.

By sample share, this clone is large. This chain uses TRBV4-2 with TRBJ2-1; D possibly corresponds to TRBD1 (6 bases). Trimming removed 0 bases from V and 3 bases from J, with 9 bases in between. Per the germline V gene, CDR1 is LGHNA and CDR2 is YNFKEQ. The CDR3 loop spans 15 amino acids. The CDR3, as DNA: TGTGCCAGCAGCCAAGAGATAGGGGGCTACAATGAGCAGTTCTTC. Translated: CASSQEIGGYNEQFF.

The chain combines TRBV11-3 with TRBJ2-7; the D gene is possibly TRBD2 (6 bases). This CDR3 has 12 amino acids. V dropped 4 bases and J dropped 3 bases, with 7 bases sitting between them. Looked up from germline, CDR1 is SGHNT and CDR2 is YENEEA. DNA for the CDR3: TGTGCCAGCAGCTCCGGGGGCTACGAGCAGTACTTC. Translating gives CASSSGGYEQYF.

This chain links TRBV11-2 with TRBJ2-7; TRBD2 aligns across 9 bases. The CDR3 totals 15 residues. Germline V gene sequence: CDR1 SGHAT, CDR2 FQNNGV. J was trimmed by 2 bases and V by 5 bases; bases with no gene match: 7. The CDR3: CASSESASGTYEQYF. The CDR3 DNA reads TGTGCCAGCAGCGAAAGCGCTAGCGGGACCTACGAGCAGTACTTC.